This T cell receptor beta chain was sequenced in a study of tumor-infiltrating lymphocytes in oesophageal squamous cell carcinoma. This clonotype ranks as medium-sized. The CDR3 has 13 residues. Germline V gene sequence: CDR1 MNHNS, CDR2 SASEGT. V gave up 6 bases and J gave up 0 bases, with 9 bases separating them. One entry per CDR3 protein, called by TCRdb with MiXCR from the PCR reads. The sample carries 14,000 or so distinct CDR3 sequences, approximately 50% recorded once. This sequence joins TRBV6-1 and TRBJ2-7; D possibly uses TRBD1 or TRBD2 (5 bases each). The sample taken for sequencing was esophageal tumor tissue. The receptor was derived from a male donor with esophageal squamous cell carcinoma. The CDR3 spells CASRPGLSYEQYF. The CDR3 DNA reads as TGTGCCAGCAGACCGGGGCTCTCCTACGAGCAGTACTTC.